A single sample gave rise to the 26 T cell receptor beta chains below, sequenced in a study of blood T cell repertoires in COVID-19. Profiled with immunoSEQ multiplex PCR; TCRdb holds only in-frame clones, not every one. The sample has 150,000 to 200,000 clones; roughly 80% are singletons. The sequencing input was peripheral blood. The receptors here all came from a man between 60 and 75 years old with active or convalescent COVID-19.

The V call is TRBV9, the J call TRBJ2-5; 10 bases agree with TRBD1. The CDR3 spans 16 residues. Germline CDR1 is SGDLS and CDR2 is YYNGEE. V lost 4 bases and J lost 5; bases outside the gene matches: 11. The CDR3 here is CASSPGGTGAVETQYF. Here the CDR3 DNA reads TGTGCCAGCAGCCCAGGGGGGACAGGGGCCGTGGAGACCCAGTACTTC.

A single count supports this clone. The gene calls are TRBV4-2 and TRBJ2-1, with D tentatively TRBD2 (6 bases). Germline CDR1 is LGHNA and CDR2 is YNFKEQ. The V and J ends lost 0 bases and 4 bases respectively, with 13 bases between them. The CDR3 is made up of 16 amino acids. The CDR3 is CASSQDLGRGYNEQFF. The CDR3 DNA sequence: TGTGCCAGCAGCCAAGATCTCGGGAGAGGATACAATGAGCAGTTCTTC.

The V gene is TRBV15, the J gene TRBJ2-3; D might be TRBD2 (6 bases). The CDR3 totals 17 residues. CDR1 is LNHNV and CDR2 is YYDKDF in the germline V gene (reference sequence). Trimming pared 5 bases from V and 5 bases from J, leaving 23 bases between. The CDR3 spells CATSGKNRERAGDTQYF. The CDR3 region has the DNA TGTGCCACCAGCGGAAAAAACCGGGAGCGCGCGGGAGATACGCAGTATTTT.

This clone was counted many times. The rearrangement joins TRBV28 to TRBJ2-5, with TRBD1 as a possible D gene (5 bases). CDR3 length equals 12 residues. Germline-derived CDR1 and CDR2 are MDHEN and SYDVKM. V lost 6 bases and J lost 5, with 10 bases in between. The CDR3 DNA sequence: TGTGCCAGCAGCTCAGGGTCGGAGACCCAGTACTTC. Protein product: CASSSGSETQYF.

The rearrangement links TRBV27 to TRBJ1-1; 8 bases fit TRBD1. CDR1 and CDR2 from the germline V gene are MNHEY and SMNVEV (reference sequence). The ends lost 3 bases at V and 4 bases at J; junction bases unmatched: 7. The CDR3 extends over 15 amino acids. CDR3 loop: CASSLGQVRGTEAFF. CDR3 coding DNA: TGTGCCAGCAGTTTGGGACAGGTACGGGGCACTGAAGCTTTCTTT.

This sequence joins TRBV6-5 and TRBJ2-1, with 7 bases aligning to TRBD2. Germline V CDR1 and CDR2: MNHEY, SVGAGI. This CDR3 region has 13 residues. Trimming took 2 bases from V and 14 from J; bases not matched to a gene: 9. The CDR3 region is CASSYSALAGEFF. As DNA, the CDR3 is TGTGCCAGCAGTTACAGCGCCCTCGCGGGAGAGTTCTTC.

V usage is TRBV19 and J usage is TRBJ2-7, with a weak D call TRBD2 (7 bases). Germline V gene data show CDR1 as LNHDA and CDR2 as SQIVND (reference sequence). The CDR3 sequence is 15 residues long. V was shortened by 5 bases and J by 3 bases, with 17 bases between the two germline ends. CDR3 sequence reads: CASSGNRGAGYEQYF. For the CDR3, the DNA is TGTGCCAGTAGTGGCAATCGGGGGGCAGGCTACGAGCAGTACTTC. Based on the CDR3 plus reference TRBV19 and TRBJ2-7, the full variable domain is DGGITQSPKYLFRKEGQNVTLSCEQNLNHDAMYWYRQDPGQGLRLIYYSQIVNDFQKGDIAEGYSVSREKKESFPLTVTSAQKNPTAFYLCASSGNRGAGYEQYFGPGTRLTVT.

CDR3 in amino acids: CASPGRQGGTEAFF. The CDR3, as DNA: TGTGCCAGCCCCGGGCGACAGGGGGGCACTGAAGCTTTCTTT. The chain carries TRBV21-1 and TRBJ1-1; the tabulated D call, TRBD1, remains unverified against the DNA. TRBV21-1 is termed a pseudogene. The CDR3 is made up of 14 amino acids.

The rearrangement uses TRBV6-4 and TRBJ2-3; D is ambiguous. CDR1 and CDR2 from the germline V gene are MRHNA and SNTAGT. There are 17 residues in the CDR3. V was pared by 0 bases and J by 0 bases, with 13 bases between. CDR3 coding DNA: TGTGCCAGCAGTGACTCCTGGGCCCTCCCTAGCACAGATACGCAGTATTTT. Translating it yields CASSDSWALPSTDTQYF.

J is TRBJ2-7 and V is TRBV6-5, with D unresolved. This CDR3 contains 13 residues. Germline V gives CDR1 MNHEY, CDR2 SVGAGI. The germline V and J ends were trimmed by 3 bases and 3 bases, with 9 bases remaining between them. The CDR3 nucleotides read TGTGCCAGCAGTTATGACATAGACTACGAGCAGTACTTC. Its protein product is CASSYDIDYEQYF.

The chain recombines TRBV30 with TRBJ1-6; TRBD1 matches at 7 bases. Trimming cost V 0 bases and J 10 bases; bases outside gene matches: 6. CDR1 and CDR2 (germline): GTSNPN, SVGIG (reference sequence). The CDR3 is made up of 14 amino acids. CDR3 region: CAWSVGQGESPLHF. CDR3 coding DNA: TGTGCCTGGAGTGTAGGGCAGGGGGAGTCACCCCTCCACTTT.

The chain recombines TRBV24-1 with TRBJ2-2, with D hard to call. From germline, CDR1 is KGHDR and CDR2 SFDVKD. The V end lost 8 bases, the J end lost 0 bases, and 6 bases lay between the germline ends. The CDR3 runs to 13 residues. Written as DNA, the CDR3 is TGTGCCACCAAGACAACGAACACCGGGGAGCTGTTTTTT. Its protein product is CATKTTNTGELFF.

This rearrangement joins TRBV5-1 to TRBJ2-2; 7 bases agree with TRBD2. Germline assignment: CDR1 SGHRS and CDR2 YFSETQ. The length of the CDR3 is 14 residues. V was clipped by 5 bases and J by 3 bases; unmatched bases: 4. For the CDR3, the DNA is TGCGCCAGCAGGCTAGCGGATTACACCGGGGAGCTGTTTTTT. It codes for CASRLADYTGELFF.

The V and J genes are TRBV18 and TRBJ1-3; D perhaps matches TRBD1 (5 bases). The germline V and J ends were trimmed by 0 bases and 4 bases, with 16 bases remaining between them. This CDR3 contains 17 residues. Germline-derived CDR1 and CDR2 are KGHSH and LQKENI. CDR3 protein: CASSPPEAGLRGNTIYF. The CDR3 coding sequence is TGTGCCAGCTCACCACCTGAGGCGGGACTTCGGGGAAACACCATATATTTT.

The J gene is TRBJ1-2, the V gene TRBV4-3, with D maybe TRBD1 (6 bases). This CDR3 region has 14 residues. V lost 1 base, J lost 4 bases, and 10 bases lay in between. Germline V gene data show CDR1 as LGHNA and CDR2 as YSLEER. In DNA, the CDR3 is TGCGCCAGCAGCCAAGGGCAGGGGAGCTATGGCTACACCTTC. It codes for CASSQGQGSYGYTF.

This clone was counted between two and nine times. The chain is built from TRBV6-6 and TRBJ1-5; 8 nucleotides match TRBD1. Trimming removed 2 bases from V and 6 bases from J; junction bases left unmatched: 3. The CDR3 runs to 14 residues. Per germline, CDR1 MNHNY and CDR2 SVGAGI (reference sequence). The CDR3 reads CASSYGQGAQPQHF. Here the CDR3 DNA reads TGTGCCAGCAGTTACGGGCAGGGGGCTCAGCCCCAGCATTTT.

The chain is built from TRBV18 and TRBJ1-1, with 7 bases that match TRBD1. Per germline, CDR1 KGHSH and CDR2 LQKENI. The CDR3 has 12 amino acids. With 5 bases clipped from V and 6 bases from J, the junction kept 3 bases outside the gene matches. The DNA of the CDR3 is TGTGCCAGCTCATTAGGACAGGCTGAAGCTTTCTTT. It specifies CASSLGQAEAFF.

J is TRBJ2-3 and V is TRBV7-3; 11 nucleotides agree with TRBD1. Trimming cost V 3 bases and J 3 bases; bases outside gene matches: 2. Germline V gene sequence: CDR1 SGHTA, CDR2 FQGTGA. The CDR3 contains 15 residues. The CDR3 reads CASSLDRGRTDTQYF. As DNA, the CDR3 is TGTGCCAGCAGCTTGGACAGGGGGCGTACAGATACGCAGTATTTT.

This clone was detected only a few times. The CDR3 DNA reads as TGCGCCAGCAGCTTTGGGGCAGGGAGCACAGATACGCAGTATTTT. Translation: CASSFGAGSTDTQYF. The chain joins TRBV5-1 to TRBJ2-3, with a weak D call TRBD1 (5 bases). Germline CDR1 is SGHRS and CDR2 is YFSETQ. Trimming took off 2 bases at V and 0 bases at J, with 10 bases between the two ends. The CDR3 is 15 residues long.

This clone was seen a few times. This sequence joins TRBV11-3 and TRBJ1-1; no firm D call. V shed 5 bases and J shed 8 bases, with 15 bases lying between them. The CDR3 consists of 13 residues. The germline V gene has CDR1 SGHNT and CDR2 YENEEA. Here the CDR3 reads CASSLREGLEAFF. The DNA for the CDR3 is TGTGCCAGCAGCCTAAGGGAGGGCCTCGAAGCTTTCTTT. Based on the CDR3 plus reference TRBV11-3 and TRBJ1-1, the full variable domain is EAGVVQSPRYKIIEKKQPVAFWCNPISGHNTLYWYLQNLGQGPELLIRYENEEAVDDSQLPKDRFSAERLKGVDSTLKIQPAELGDSAVYLCASSLREGLEAFFGQGTRLTVV.

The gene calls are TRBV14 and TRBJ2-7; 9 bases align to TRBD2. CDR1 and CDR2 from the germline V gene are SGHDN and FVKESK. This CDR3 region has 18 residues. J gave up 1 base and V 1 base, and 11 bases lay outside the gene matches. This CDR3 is CASSQGNSGRGWSYEQYF. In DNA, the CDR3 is TGTGCCAGCAGCCAAGGAAATAGCGGGAGAGGGTGGTCCTACGAGCAGTACTTC.

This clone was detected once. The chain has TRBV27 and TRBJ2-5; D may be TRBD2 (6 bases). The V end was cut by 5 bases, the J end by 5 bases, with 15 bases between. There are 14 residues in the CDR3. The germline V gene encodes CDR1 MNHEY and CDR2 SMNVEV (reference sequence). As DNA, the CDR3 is TGTGCCAGCAGTCTCCTCTGGGGGACTGAGACCCAGTACTTC. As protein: CASSLLWGTETQYF.

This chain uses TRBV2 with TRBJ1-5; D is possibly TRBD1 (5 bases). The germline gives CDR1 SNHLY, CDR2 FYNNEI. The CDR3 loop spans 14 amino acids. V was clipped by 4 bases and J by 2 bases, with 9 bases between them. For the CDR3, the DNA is TGTGCCAGCAGTGGTACAGGCGGCAATCAGCCCCAGCATTTT. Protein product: CASSGTGGNQPQHF.

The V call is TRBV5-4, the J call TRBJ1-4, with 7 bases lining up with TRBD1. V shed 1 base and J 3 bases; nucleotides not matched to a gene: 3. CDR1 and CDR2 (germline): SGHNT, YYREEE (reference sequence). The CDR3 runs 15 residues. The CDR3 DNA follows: TGTGCCAGCAGCTTGACAGGGGACGCTAATGAAAAACTGTTTTTT. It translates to CASSLTGDANEKLFF.

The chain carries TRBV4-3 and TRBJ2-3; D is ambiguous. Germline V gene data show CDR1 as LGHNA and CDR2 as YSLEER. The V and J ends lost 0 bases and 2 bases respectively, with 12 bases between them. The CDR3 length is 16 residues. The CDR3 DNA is TGCGCCAGCAGCCAAGAAGTTCTGGGCTCCACAGATACGCAGTATTTT. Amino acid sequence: CASSQEVLGSTDTQYF.

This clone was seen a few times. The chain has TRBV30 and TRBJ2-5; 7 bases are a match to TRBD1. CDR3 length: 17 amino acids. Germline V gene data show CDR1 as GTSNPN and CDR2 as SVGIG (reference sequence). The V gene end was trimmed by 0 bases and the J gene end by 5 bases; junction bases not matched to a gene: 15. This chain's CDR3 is CAWSVRWGKGGVETQYF. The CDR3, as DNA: TGTGCCTGGAGTGTACGGTGGGGCAAAGGGGGCGTGGAGACCCAGTACTTC.